The rows below give T cell receptor beta chains drawn from one sample of a study of shared clonotypes between healthy human individuals. Method: immunoSEQ multiplex PCR; TCRdb's copy keeps in-frame clones and lacks some. Of millions of clones detected, over 85% appear once; the ten largest clones hold 0.1% to 0.15%. What was sequenced was naive CD4+ T cells sorted from blood. Receptors originate from a man aged 18 to 30 in good health. Both conserved end residues are part of each CDR3. Each record gives: J gene, D gene, V gene, clone size, CDR3 protein, CDR3 DNA. The D gene is left open where the match is weak. Clone size is shown for a subset of rows, as once, few, many or a class of expanded clone.

J gene: TRBJ1-3
D gene: .
V gene: TRBV5-4
clone size: .
CDR3 protein: CASSSDRDSGNTIYF
CDR3 DNA: TGTGCCAGCAGCTCCGACAGAGACTCTGGAAACACCATATATTTT

J gene: TRBJ2-7
D gene: .
V gene: TRBV18
clone size: .
CDR3 protein: CASSGQNRISYEQYF
CDR3 DNA: TGTGCCAGCTCAGGACAAAACAGGATCAGCTACGAGCAGTACTTC

J gene: TRBJ2-2
D gene: TRBD1
V gene: TRBV5-6
clone size: .
CDR3 protein: CASSLGQGAPGTGELFF
CDR3 DNA: TGTGCCAGCAGCTTGGGGCAGGGGGCGCCTGGCACCGGGGAGCTGTTTTTT

J gene: TRBJ1-4
D gene: TRBD1
V gene: TRBV2
clone size: .
CDR3 protein: CASKTGDNEKLFF
CDR3 DNA: TGTGCCAGCAAAACAGGGGACAATGAAAAACTGTTTTTT

J gene: TRBJ2-5
D gene: TRBD2
V gene: TRBV2
clone size: .
CDR3 protein: CASSEGGGTQYF
CDR3 DNA: TGTGCCAGCAGTGAAGGCGGGGGGACCCAGTACTTC

J gene: TRBJ2-7
D gene: .
V gene: TRBV2
clone size: .
CDR3 protein: CASTERAEQYF
CDR3 DNA: TGTGCCAGCACCGAGAGGGCCGAGCAGTACTTC

J gene: TRBJ1-6
D gene: .
V gene: TRBV10-3
clone size: once
CDR3 protein: CAISETTDYSPLHF
CDR3 DNA: TGTGCCATCAGTGAGACTACAGATTATTCACCCCTCCACTTT

J gene: TRBJ1-5
D gene: .
V gene: TRBV11-2
clone size: .
CDR3 protein: CASSAGPTSNQPQHF
CDR3 DNA: TGTGCCAGCAGCGCGGGCCCTACCAGCAATCAGCCCCAGCATTTT

J gene: TRBJ2-5
D gene: TRBD1
V gene: TRBV4-2
clone size: .
CDR3 protein: CASSQDGQGIQTQYF
CDR3 DNA: TGTGCCAGCAGCCAAGATGGACAGGGTATACAGACCCAGTACTTC

J gene: TRBJ1-4
D gene: .
V gene: TRBV7-9
clone size: .
CDR3 protein: CASSLGVGSPWDF
CDR3 DNA: TGTGCCAGCAGCTTAGGGGTCGGCAGCCCCTGGGATTTT

J gene: TRBJ2-7
D gene: .
V gene: TRBV9
clone size: once
CDR3 protein: CASSVGTPSYEQYF
CDR3 DNA: TGTGCCAGCAGCGTCGGGACTCCCTCTTACGAGCAGTACTTC

J gene: TRBJ1-2
D gene: .
V gene: TRBV10-3
clone size: .
CDR3 protein: CAITQGNNYGYTF
CDR3 DNA: TGTGCCATCACTCAGGGGAATAACTATGGCTACACCTTC

J gene: TRBJ1-1
D gene: .
V gene: TRBV7-8
clone size: once
CDR3 protein: CASSSFGQSNTEAFF
CDR3 DNA: TGTGCCAGCAGCTCCTTCGGACAGTCGAACACTGAAGCTTTCTTT

J gene: TRBJ2-5
D gene: TRBD1
V gene: TRBV6-6
clone size: .
CDR3 protein: CASRQRGQGARETQYF
CDR3 DNA: TGTGCCAGCAGACAAAGGGGCCAGGGGGCGCGGGAGACCCAGTACTTC

J gene: TRBJ2-5
D gene: TRBD1
V gene: TRBV5-1
clone size: .
CDR3 protein: CASSPQGEQTQYF
CDR3 DNA: TGCGCCAGCAGCCCCCAGGGGGAGCAGACCCAGTACTTC

J gene: TRBJ1-2
D gene: .
V gene: TRBV7-2
clone size: once
CDR3 protein: CASSATSLDYGYTF
CDR3 DNA: TGTGCCAGCAGCGCCACGTCCCTCGACTATGGCTACACCTTC

J gene: TRBJ2-3
D gene: .
V gene: TRBV10-1
clone size: .
CDR3 protein: CASSGTLDTQYF
CDR3 DNA: TGCGCCAGCAGCGGGACTTTAGATACGCAGTATTTT

J gene: TRBJ2-1
D gene: .
V gene: TRBV7-2
clone size: .
CDR3 protein: CASSFKGSYNEQFF
CDR3 DNA: TGTGCCAGCAGCTTTAAGGGCTCCTACAATGAGCAGTTCTTC

J gene: TRBJ2-7
D gene: .
V gene: TRBV30
clone size: once
CDR3 protein: CAWALFRTDAYEQYF
CDR3 DNA: TGTGCCTGGGCCCTTTTTCGGACCGACGCCTACGAGCAGTACTTC

J gene: TRBJ1-2
D gene: .
V gene: TRBV10-3
clone size: .
CDR3 protein: CATTTVLGVGYTF
CDR3 DNA: TGTGCCACGACGACAGTATTGGGTGTCGGCTACACCTTC

J gene: TRBJ1-4
D gene: .
V gene: TRBV6-5
clone size: .
CDR3 protein: CASSLEGQNNEKLFF
CDR3 DNA: TGTGCCAGCAGCCTTGAGGGACAAAATAATGAAAAACTGTTTTTT

J gene: TRBJ2-7
D gene: TRBD1
V gene: TRBV7-9
clone size: .
CDR3 protein: CASSRGQSSYEQYF
CDR3 DNA: TGTGCCAGCAGTCGGGGACAGAGCTCCTACGAGCAGTACTTC

J gene: TRBJ2-5
D gene: .
V gene: TRBV5-6
clone size: .
CDR3 protein: CASSLTAGGGTQYF
CDR3 DNA: TGTGCCAGCAGCTTGACGGCAGGAGGCGGGACCCAGTACTTC

J gene: TRBJ1-6
D gene: .
V gene: TRBV2
clone size: .
CDR3 protein: CASTLPVSYNSPLHF
CDR3 DNA: TGTGCCAGCACCCTACCGGTCTCCTATAATTCACCCCTCCACTTT

J gene: TRBJ2-7
D gene: TRBD2
V gene: TRBV12-5
clone size: .
CDR3 protein: CASGLGLAGGLAYEQYF
CDR3 DNA: TGTGCTAGTGGTCTAGGACTAGCGGGAGGCCTGGCCTACGAGCAGTACTTC

J gene: TRBJ1-4
D gene: .
V gene: TRBV5-4
clone size: .
CDR3 protein: CASSGGESNEKLFF
CDR3 DNA: TGTGCCAGCAGCGGGGGCGAATCTAATGAAAAACTGTTTTTT

J gene: TRBJ1-1
D gene: .
V gene: TRBV7-9
clone size: .
CDR3 protein: CASSPPGTRDPRMNTEAFF
CDR3 DNA: TGTGCCAGCAGCCCACCCGGGACTAGGGACCCAAGAATGAACACTGAAGCTTTCTTT

J gene: TRBJ1-1
D gene: .
V gene: TRBV10-3
clone size: .
CDR3 protein: CAISESRGGEAFF
CDR3 DNA: TGTGCCATCAGTGAGTCCCGGGGCGGTGAAGCTTTCTTT

J gene: TRBJ1-5
D gene: .
V gene: TRBV6-6
clone size: .
CDR3 protein: CASSYVGSNQPQHF
CDR3 DNA: TGTGCCAGCAGTTACGTCGGTAGCAATCAGCCCCAGCATTTT

J gene: TRBJ2-7
D gene: .
V gene: TRBV4-1
clone size: once
CDR3 protein: CASSQVIHVFYEQYF
CDR3 DNA: TGCGCCAGCAGCCAAGTTATCCACGTCTTCTACGAGCAGTACTTC

J gene: TRBJ1-1
D gene: .
V gene: TRBV18
clone size: .
CDR3 protein: CASSPRGVHTEAFF
CDR3 DNA: TGTGCCAGCTCACCAAGGGGTGTGCACACTGAAGCTTTCTTT

J gene: TRBJ2-7
D gene: TRBD2
V gene: TRBV4-2
clone size: .
CDR3 protein: CASSPTTSGAAYEQYF
CDR3 DNA: TGTGCCAGCAGCCCGACGACTAGCGGGGCGGCCTACGAGCAGTACTTC

J gene: TRBJ1-1
D gene: .
V gene: TRBV7-8
clone size: .
CDR3 protein: CASSRYLNTEAFF
CDR3 DNA: TGTGCCAGCAGCCGGTATTTGAACACTGAAGCTTTCTTT

J gene: TRBJ1-5
D gene: TRBD1
V gene: TRBV28
clone size: .
CDR3 protein: CASSFVTGGNQPQHF
CDR3 DNA: TGTGCCAGCAGTTTCGTTACAGGGGGCAATCAGCCCCAGCATTTT

J gene: TRBJ2-3
D gene: TRBD1
V gene: TRBV5-1
clone size: .
CDR3 protein: CASSPVVSGTGGTDTQYF
CDR3 DNA: TGCGCCAGCAGCCCCGTAGTTTCCGGGACAGGGGGGACAGATACGCAGTATTTT

J gene: TRBJ2-7
D gene: TRBD1
V gene: TRBV11-2
clone size: .
CDR3 protein: CASRKGQTYEQYF
CDR3 DNA: TGTGCCAGCAGGAAGGGACAGACCTACGAGCAGTACTTC

J gene: TRBJ2-1
D gene: .
V gene: TRBV6-5
clone size: .
CDR3 protein: CASTPGGSSYNEQFF
CDR3 DNA: TGTGCCAGCACCCCAGGAGGCAGCTCCTACAATGAGCAGTTCTTC

J gene: TRBJ2-4
D gene: TRBD1
V gene: TRBV6-1
clone size: .
CDR3 protein: CASSEYRGVQYF
CDR3 DNA: TGTGCCAGCAGTGAGTACAGGGGGGTTCAGTACTTC

J gene: TRBJ1-5
D gene: TRBD1
V gene: TRBV30
clone size: .
CDR3 protein: CAWSPFDRGLGQPQHF
CDR3 DNA: TGTGCCTGGAGTCCGTTCGACAGGGGGCTGGGTCAGCCCCAGCATTTT

J gene: TRBJ2-7
D gene: .
V gene: TRBV9
clone size: .
CDR3 protein: CASSVALARAPGYEQYF
CDR3 DNA: TGTGCCAGCAGCGTAGCTTTGGCAAGGGCCCCCGGGTACGAGCAGTACTTC

J gene: TRBJ1-2
D gene: .
V gene: TRBV5-1
clone size: .
CDR3 protein: CASSYGDANYGYTF
CDR3 DNA: TGCGCCAGCAGCTATGGAGACGCTAACTATGGCTACACCTTC

J gene: TRBJ1-1
D gene: .
V gene: TRBV30
clone size: once
CDR3 protein: CAWSMQQNTEAFF
CDR3 DNA: TGTGCCTGGAGTATGCAGCAGAACACTGAAGCTTTCTTT

J gene: TRBJ2-1
D gene: TRBD2
V gene: TRBV6-5
clone size: .
CDR3 protein: CASSRRLAVEQFF
CDR3 DNA: TGTGCCAGCAGTCGAAGACTAGCGGTTGAGCAGTTCTTC

J gene: TRBJ2-3
D gene: .
V gene: TRBV27
clone size: .
CDR3 protein: CASSWGVGTDTQYF
CDR3 DNA: TGTGCCAGCAGCTGGGGGGTGGGCACAGATACGCAGTATTTT

J gene: TRBJ2-7
D gene: .
V gene: TRBV11-1
clone size: once
CDR3 protein: CASSKDGVGEQYF
CDR3 DNA: TGTGCCAGCAGCAAGGACGGGGTCGGGGAGCAGTACTTC

J gene: TRBJ1-1
D gene: .
V gene: TRBV5-1
clone size: .
CDR3 protein: CASSLDLMNTEAFF
CDR3 DNA: TGCGCCAGCAGCTTGGATTTGATGAACACTGAAGCTTTCTTT

J gene: TRBJ1-1
D gene: TRBD1
V gene: TRBV18
clone size: .
CDR3 protein: CASSRDRGRTEAFF
CDR3 DNA: TGTGCCAGCTCCCGGGACAGGGGGAGGACTGAAGCTTTCTTT

J gene: TRBJ2-2
D gene: .
V gene: TRBV30
clone size: .
CDR3 protein: CAWWRTNTGELFF
CDR3 DNA: TGTGCCTGGTGGCGCACGAACACCGGGGAGCTGTTTTTT

J gene: TRBJ2-3
D gene: .
V gene: TRBV18
clone size: .
CDR3 protein: CASSPPSRADTQYF
CDR3 DNA: TGTGCCAGCTCACCACCCTCTAGGGCAGATACGCAGTATTTT

J gene: TRBJ2-1
D gene: TRBD1
V gene: TRBV5-1
clone size: once
CDR3 protein: CASSLGQAHNEQFF
CDR3 DNA: TGCGCCAGCAGCCTCGGACAGGCTCACAATGAGCAGTTCTTC

J gene: TRBJ1-2
D gene: .
V gene: TRBV30
clone size: once
CDR3 protein: CAWRIQATGYGYTF
CDR3 DNA: TGTGCCTGGAGGATACAAGCTACGGGGTATGGCTACACCTTC